This paragraph reports one T cell receptor (beta chain). The antigen it recognizes is unknown. No quality values exist for individual bases; no much larger clone is one base distant. The data stem from a study of T cell responses to AZD1222 COVID-19 vaccine (dated by TCRdb to the early 2020s). About the study as a whole: A total of more than 230 trial participants underwent TCR sequencing, of whom roughly 210 received two doses of AZD1222 and about 25 received two doses of the MenACWY control vaccine. Enrollment into the trials was organized by age into subgroups of 18-55, 56-69 and 70-plus years, and those subgroups contained 148, 28 and 57 TCR-sequenced participants, respectively. Here is what the overall study found, with its caveats: Because no day 14 peak-response samples were available, the repertoires could be characterized only after the peak T cell response. The whole spike protein was spanned by vaccine-associated CD4 TCRs, and dominant responses were seen in regions 160-218 and 743-854. Conclusions about previously exposed vaccinees are limited because only five or six AZD1222 recipients were SARS-CoV-2 seropositive at baseline. After two AZD1222 doses, both the breadth and the depth of spike-specific TCRs were significantly higher than at day 0 and than in MenACWY recipients. Reportedly, close to half of the unique spike-specific TCRs recognized epitopes lying outside the regions that are mutated in the B.1.351 and B.1.1.7 variants. Most participants were white British and females outnumbered males, and the authors suggested that clonal diversity may have been underestimated. The 56-69-year group was small, and its depth increase did not reach significance, likely because of low power.

The CDR3 regions of human TCRbeta chains were subjected to immunosequencing. On the authors' methods: TCRs in the repertoires were compared against a reference library of SARS-CoV-2-specific TCRs that had been generated with the MIRA antigen-specificity platform. Breadth was defined as the fraction of unique TCRs that were SARS-CoV-2-associated. Depth was defined as the fraction of total T cells that were SARS-CoV-2-associated. Using the MIRA data, each spike-specific TCR was mapped to the spike region that the TCR reacts to and placed in a CD4 or CD8 class. Log10-transformed breadth and depth values were compared by one-way ANOVA with Sidak's multiple comparisons tests. TCRdb re-hosts the immuneACCESS table, in-frame sequences only. Its copies lack some clones; in the studies checked, an unresolved V gene accounts for under half of them, and the cause for the rest is not known. V, J and clone size derive from that table, while D and trimming were established from the DNA sequence. The sample yields approximately 100,000 clones; 90% were counted once. The top ten clones comprise around 7.6% of the sample.

As encoded in the germline V gene (reference sequence), CDR1 is MNHEY while CDR2 is SMNVEV. CDR3 length: 16 amino acids, cysteine to phenylalanine. The sequence is cut down to CDR3 DNA, 48 bases in frame from base 1. V was cut back by 4 bases and J by 3 bases, leaving a gap of 15 bases between them. The time point label corresponds to: about 28 days (+/-7) after the second vaccine dose. AZD1222 recipients with second doses at about 4 weeks or about 12 weeks were pooled, because spike-specific TCR depth and breadth did not differ between schedules. The vaccinee samples were drawn from two UK trials, COV001 and COV002, one of which was a single-blind randomized controlled phase 2/3 trial testing AZD1222 (ChAdOx1 nCoV-19) in healthy adults. For TCRbeta chain sequencing, PBMC samples were collected from trial participants at day 0 and at day 28 after the second dose.

Material: peripheral blood, obtained 28 days after the second AZD1222 dose. The source of this sequence is an adult who received the AZD1222 COVID-19 vaccine. This chain is built from TRBV27 and TRBJ1-4; no D segment can be confidently identified. CDR3 sequence: CASSSSRRVANEKLFF. The nucleotides read TGTGCCAGCAGTTCCTCACGACGGGTGGCTAATGAAAAACTGTTTTTT.